Each of the 29 T cell receptor beta chains below was sequenced from the same sample in a study of CD49a tissue-resident CD8 T cells in human skin (dated by TCRdb to the late 2010s). Libraries came from the immunoSEQ multiplex PCR assay. The source is immuneACCESS, and TCRdb retained only in-frame sequences with V and J called. Part of the clones is not carried over; for the studies checked, unresolved V genes explain less than half of this, and the remainder is unexplained. The table for this sample lists 400 to 650 clones; 73% of them were counted only once. The top ten constitute about 25% of the sample. Sequenced input: CD103- CD8+ T cells sorted from skin dermis. Receptor source: a human donor in good health.

This clone was counted only a few times. The chain is built from TRBV27 and TRBJ2-1; maybe TRBD2 (6 bases). The CDR3 has 14 residues. With 8 bases removed from V and 4 bases from J, the gap between germline ends came to 15 bases. CDR1 is MNHEY, CDR2 SMNVEV, per germline (reference sequence). The DNA for the CDR3 is TGTGCCAGCGCCTGGGGGGTGGGGTACAATGAGCAGTTCTTC. Its protein product is CASAWGVGYNEQFF.

This chain links TRBV5-6 with TRBJ2-2; 7 positions match TRBD2. Trimming at V came to 4 bases and at J to 5 bases, leaving 5 bases not matched to a gene. This CDR3 contains 14 residues. Germline V lookup: CDR1 SGHDT, CDR2 YYEEEE. The CDR3 DNA sequence: TGTGCCAGCAGCGGGGCGGGAGATACCGGGGAGCTGTTTTTT. Its protein is CASSGAGDTGELFF.

This chain connects TRBV18 to TRBJ2-1, with 9 positions matching TRBD1. This CDR3 is built from 16 residues. Germline-derived CDR1 and CDR2 are KGHSH and LQKENI. The V and J ends lost 5 bases and 5 bases, in that order; junction bases with no gene match: 10. The chain's CDR3 is CASSFWEGQGNNEQFF. CDR3 DNA: TGTGCCAGCTCATTTTGGGAGGGACAGGGCAACAATGAGCAGTTCTTC.

This chain links TRBV19 with TRBJ2-3; TRBD2 matches 14 bases. Trimming removed 6 bases from V and 1 base from J; junction bases left unmatched: 12. CDR3 length equals 19 residues. The germline V gene has CDR1 LNHDA and CDR2 SQIVND (reference sequence). CDR3 bases: TGTGCCAGTAGGACAAAGGGACTAGCGGGAGCCACTCGCACAGATACGCAGTATTTT. Protein sequence: CASRTKGLAGATRTDTQYF.

The chain employs TRBV6-5 and TRBJ1-1, with D uncertain. The germline V gene has CDR1 MNHEY and CDR2 SVGAGI. The CDR3 runs to 14 residues. V shed 0 bases and J shed 1 base, with 6 bases lying between them. The CDR3 protein is CASSYSARNTEAFF. The DNA for the CDR3 is TGTGCCAGCAGTTACTCGGCAAGGAACACTGAAGCTTTCTTT.

This clone showed up just a few times. The chain employs TRBV27 and TRBJ2-5; perhaps TRBD1 as D (5 bases). The CDR3 has 15 amino acids. Germline V gene sequence: CDR1 MNHEY, CDR2 SMNVEV (reference sequence). V was pared by 5 bases and J by 3 bases, with 16 bases between. CDR3 region: CASSPDTGGEETQYF. The CDR3 region has the DNA TGTGCCAGCAGTCCGGACACGGGTGGAGAAGAGACCCAGTACTTC.

The chain carries TRBV19 and TRBJ1-2, with D maybe TRBD1 (5 bases). Trimming pared 5 bases from V and 4 bases from J, leaving 23 bases between. The CDR3 sequence is 17 residues long. Germline values: CDR1 LNHDA, CDR2 SQIVND (reference sequence). CDR3 sequence reads: CASSVGGANRKTYGYTF. DNA of the CDR3: TGTGCCAGTAGTGTGGGTGGGGCAAATCGAAAGACCTATGGCTACACCTTC.

This chain links TRBV9 with TRBJ2-7, with no clear D. Germline CDR1 SGDLS, CDR2 YYNGEE. There are 15 residues in the CDR3. Trimming took off 2 bases at V and 0 bases at J, with 12 bases between the two ends. This chain's CDR3 is CASSVDDTSSYEQYF. CDR3 bases: TGTGCCAGCAGCGTGGATGACACCTCCTCCTACGAGCAGTACTTC. The whole variable domain, filled in from reference TRBV9 and TRBJ2-7, reads DSGVTQTPKHLITATGQRVTLRCSPRSGDLSVYWYQQSLDQGLQFLIQYYNGEERAKGNILERFSAQQFPDLHSELNLSSLELGDSALYFCASSVDDTSSYEQYFGPGTRLTVT.

The chain employs TRBV8-2 and TRBJ2-6; TRBD1, as called in the table, went unchecked against the DNA. TRBV8-2 counts as a pseudogene. This CDR3 contains 17 residues. CDR3 DNA sequence: TGTGGCACCTCAAGAAAGATAACACAAAGTCGGGCCAACGTCCTGACTTTC. Residues: CGTSRKITQSRANVLTF.

The genes are TRBV4-1 and TRBJ2-1; D is unresolved. The CDR3 is made up of 12 amino acids. V lost 3 bases to trimming and J lost 8 bases, with 8 bases between them. Germline assignment: CDR1 MGHRA and CDR2 YSYEKL. Written as DNA, the CDR3 is TGCGCCAGCAGCCAGCGTTTCGATGAGCAGTTCTTC. Amino acids: CASSQRFDEQFF.

The chain couples TRBV27 to TRBJ2-1; D is perhaps TRBD2 (6 bases). Trimming left V 4 bases short and J 0 bases short, with 7 bases between. The CDR3 totals 14 residues. The germline V gene has CDR1 MNHEY and CDR2 SMNVEV (reference sequence). The chain's CDR3 is CASSWGDSYNEQFF. DNA of the CDR3: TGTGCCAGCAGTTGGGGGGACTCCTACAATGAGCAGTTCTTC.

The chain combines TRBV25-1 with TRBJ1-1, with 9 bases fitting TRBD1. Looked up from germline, CDR1 is MGHDK and CDR2 is SYGVNS. Losses at the gene ends were 2 bases for V and 6 bases for J; bases not matched to a gene: 1. This CDR3 has 13 amino acids. The CDR3 DNA sequence: TGTGCCAGCAGTGAAGGGACAGGGCCTGAAGCTTTCTTT. Translation: CASSEGTGPEAFF.

This clone was picked up one time. V is TRBV5-4 and J is TRBJ2-3; perhaps TRBD2 as D (6 bases). The CDR3 runs to 16 residues. V was trimmed by 4 bases and J by 2 bases, leaving 17 bases between them. The germline V gene encodes CDR1 SGHNT and CDR2 YYREEE (reference sequence). The CDR3 loop is CASSGGLAEPTDTQYF. In DNA form, the CDR3 reads TGTGCCAGCAGCGGGGGGTTGGCGGAGCCCACAGATACGCAGTATTTT.

The chain recombines TRBV2 with TRBJ1-4; possibly TRBD1 for D (5 bases). CDR1 SNHLY and CDR2 FYNNEI come from the germline V gene. Trimming pared 8 bases from V and 7 bases from J, leaving 20 bases between. The CDR3 loop spans 15 amino acids. The CDR3 sequence: CASRKGGAAFEKLFF. The DNA of the CDR3 is TGTGCCAGCCGAAAGGGAGGGGCGGCCTTTGAAAAACTGTTTTTT.

This chain uses TRBV18 with TRBJ2-7, with 9 bases identical to TRBD2. The CDR3 extends over 15 amino acids. V gave up 0 bases and J gave up 5 bases; unmatched junction bases: 5. From germline, CDR1 is KGHSH and CDR2 LQKENI. CDR3 in DNA: TGTGCCAGCTCACCACCGCGACTAGCGGCCGACGAGCAGTACTTC. It codes for CASSPPRLAADEQYF.

In DNA, the CDR3 is TGTGCCTGGAGTGTAGATAGCGGGAGGCCTATCAATGAGCAGTTCTTC. The encoded protein is CAWSVDSGRPINEQFF. The J gene is TRBJ2-1, the V gene TRBV30, with 10 bases aligning to TRBD2. V lost 0 bases, J lost 6 bases, and 8 bases stayed unmatched. The CDR3 extends over 16 amino acids. From germline, CDR1 is GTSNPN and CDR2 SVGIG (reference sequence).

The chain joins TRBV28 to TRBJ1-3; D is uncertain. Germline CDR1 and CDR2: MDHEN and SYDVKM. V dropped 1 base and J dropped 3 bases, with 7 bases sitting between them. The CDR3 has 14 residues. The CDR3 protein is CASSLSPVGNTIYF. Here the CDR3 DNA reads TGTGCCAGCAGTTTATCCCCAGTTGGAAACACCATATATTTT. The full variable domain, with the rest looked up from reference TRBV28 and TRBJ1-3, is DVKVTQSSRYLVKRTGEKVFLECVQDMDHENMFWYRQDPGLGLRLIYFSYDVKMKEKGDIPEGYSVSREKKERFSLILESASTNQTSMYLCASSLSPVGNTIYFGEGSWLTVV.

V gene TRBV18 combines with J gene TRBJ2-7, with 7 bases lining up with TRBD2. With V trimmed by 6 bases and J by 2 bases, 13 bases remained unmatched. Per the germline V gene, CDR1 is KGHSH and CDR2 is LQKENI. The CDR3 contains 16 residues. DNA of the CDR3: TGTGCCAGCTCTACCCTGGGAGGGAGCGAGGCCTACGAGCAGTACTTC. It yields the protein CASSTLGGSEAYEQYF.

This clone has just a few counts. The chain employs TRBV15 and TRBJ2-3, with D perhaps TRBD2 (6 bases). Trimming shortened V by 10 bases and J by 5 bases, and 19 bases separated the two germline ends. Germline V gene lookup returns CDR1 LNHNV and CDR2 YYDKDF (reference sequence). The CDR3 has 14 residues. CDR3 region: CAILPGRGKDTQYF. The DNA of the CDR3 is TGTGCCATCCTGCCCGGGCGGGGAAAAGATACGCAGTATTTT.

The chain has TRBV5-4 and TRBJ2-1; D is unclear. The CDR3 has 12 amino acids. Germline V gene sequence: CDR1 SGHNT, CDR2 YYREEE (reference sequence). Trimming cost V 4 bases and J 6 bases, with 8 bases left between them. In DNA form, the CDR3 reads TGTGCCAGCAGCCTCTCTTCCAATGAGCAGTTCTTC. This encodes CASSLSSNEQFF.

V usage is TRBV5-6 and J usage is TRBJ1-5; no reliable D call. The ends were cut back, 0 bases at V and 4 bases at J, with 11 bases in the middle. CDR1 and CDR2 (germline): SGHDT, YYEEEE. The length of the CDR3 is 15 residues. CDR3: CASSLAGGSNQPQHF. CDR3 bases: TGTGCCAGCAGCTTGGCCGGAGGGTCGAATCAGCCCCAGCATTTT.

By share, this clone counts as hyperexpanded. The chain employs TRBV2 and TRBJ2-7, with 9 positions matching TRBD2. The J segment lost 0 bases and the V segment lost 7 bases, leaving 7 bases of the junction unmatched. CDR3 length equals 15 residues. Germline values: CDR1 SNHLY, CDR2 FYNNEI. The CDR3 reads CASTLTSGLSYEQYF. The CDR3, as DNA: TGTGCCAGCACCCTTACTAGCGGGCTCTCCTACGAGCAGTACTTC. Full variable domain (missing parts from reference TRBV2 and TRBJ2-7): EPEVTQTPSHQVTQMGQEVILRCVPISNHLYFYWYRQILGQKVEFLVSFYNNEISEKSEIFDDQFSVERPDGSNFTLKIRSTKLEDSAMYFCASTLTSGLSYEQYFGPGTRLTVT.

This clone was seen a few times. J is TRBJ2-7 and V is TRBV27, with a possible D match to TRBD1 (5 bases). CDR3 length equals 13 residues. The V and J ends lost 0 bases and 5 bases respectively, with 8 bases between them. Germline lookup yields CDR1 MNHEY and CDR2 SMNVEV (reference sequence). CDR3 in DNA: TGTGCCAGCAGTTTATCGCCAGGGCACGAGCAGTACTTC. This encodes CASSLSPGHEQYF.

This clone was counted a single time. The chain is built from TRBV28 and TRBJ2-7, with a weak D call TRBD1 (6 bases). Trimming removed 4 bases at V and 3 bases at J, with 19 bases between. Per the germline V gene, CDR1 is MDHEN and CDR2 is SYDVKM. This CDR3 contains 16 residues. CDR3 amino acids: CASSYPQGSDVYEQYF. CDR3 DNA sequence: TGTGCCAGCAGTTACCCTCAGGGGAGCGATGTCTACGAGCAGTACTTC.

The chain links TRBV10-3 to TRBJ2-1, with 7 bases that match TRBD2. Germline V gene sequence: CDR1 ENHRY, CDR2 SYGVKD. V shed 0 bases and J 6 bases; nucleotides not matched to a gene: 2. The CDR3 is 14 amino acids. The CDR3 sequence is CAISESRTSNEQFF. CDR3 DNA: TGTGCCATCAGTGAGTCAAGGACTAGCAATGAGCAGTTCTTC.

Details on this clone: Other DNA sequences in this specimen translate into the identical CDR3. The CDR3 bases are TGTGCCAGCAGTCATACCTCAGGCAGGGGGGAGACCCAGTACTTC. Its translation is CASSHTSGRGETQYF. The chain carries TRBV28 and TRBJ2-5; 7 bases match TRBD1. Germline CDR1 MDHEN, CDR2 SYDVKM. The J segment lost 5 bases and the V segment lost 5 bases, leaving 11 bases of the junction unmatched. The CDR3 extends over 15 amino acids. The full variable domain, with the rest looked up from reference TRBV28 and TRBJ2-5, is DVKVTQSSRYLVKRTGEKVFLECVQDMDHENMFWYRQDPGLGLRLIYFSYDVKMKEKGDIPEGYSVSREKKERFSLILESASTNQTSMYLCASSHTSGRGETQYFGPGTRLLVL.

The chain couples TRBV2 to TRBJ2-1; TRBD2 matches at 11 bases. V shed 6 bases, J shed 4 bases, and the junction held 5 bases outside the gene matches. The CDR3 runs to 15 residues. Germline loops: CDR1 SNHLY, CDR2 FYNNEI. CDR3 DNA: TGTGCCAGCAGGCCCGGGACTAGCGGATACAATGAGCAGTTCTTC. It encodes CASRPGTSGYNEQFF.

This clone was recorded a few times. This chain uses TRBV19 with TRBJ2-7, with 10 bases matching TRBD2. The CDR3 loop spans 15 amino acids. CDR1 and CDR2 (germline): LNHDA, SQIVND (reference sequence). V dropped 7 bases and J dropped 3; count of bases not matched to a gene: 9. The CDR3 sequence: CASTLAGVSLYEQYF. DNA of the CDR3: TGTGCCAGTACCCTAGCGGGAGTGTCTCTCTACGAGCAGTACTTC. The full variable domain, its missing parts supplied by reference TRBV19 and TRBJ2-7, is DGGITQSPKYLFRKEGQNVTLSCEQNLNHDAMYWYRQDPGQGLRLIYYSQIVNDFQKGDIAEGYSVSREKKESFPLTVTSAQKNPTAFYLCASTLAGVSLYEQYFGPGTRLTVT.

The chain recombines TRBV27 with TRBJ2-1; D gene ambiguous. V was clipped by 2 bases and J by 5 bases, with 7 bases between them. Germline V gene data show CDR1 as MNHEY and CDR2 as SMNVEV (reference sequence). The CDR3 contains 13 residues. The CDR3 sequence is CASSLSRNNEQFF. The CDR3 bases are TGTGCCAGCAGTTTAAGTAGAAACAATGAGCAGTTCTTC.